The text below deals with one TCR beta chain. This entry belongs to a study of Ad26.COV2.S vaccination and SARS-CoV-2 variants. Treatment meaning: around 19 received Ad26.COV2.S at low or high dose, single or two shots; about 5 received placebo; per-sample allocation not given. Repertoires come from day 63 after the first vaccine or placebo injection. Aged 18-55 years, donor was enrolled in Boston in the early 2020s. The administered vaccine (an Ad26 vector) expressed Wuhan-strain SARS-CoV-2 spike. The protocol was immunoSEQ multiplex PCR, while the TCRdb copy is restricted to in-frame clones and leaves out a portion. The sample records 250,000 or so clones, around 88% being singletons. The material was peripheral blood, obtained in a trial of Ad26.COV2.S vaccine versus placebo. The TCR originated in a person between 18 and 60 years old who received the Ad26.COV2.S COVID-19 vaccine or a placebo.

The CDR3 sequence: CASSLRLAGGPKETQYF. In nucleotides, the CDR3 is TGTGCCAGCAGCTTGAGACTAGCGGGAGGGCCTAAAGAGACCCAGTACTTC. This sequence joins TRBV7-9 and TRBJ2-5; 14 nucleotides line up with TRBD2. The germline gives CDR1 SEHNR, CDR2 FQNEAQ (reference sequence). Losses at the gene ends were 3 bases for V and 3 bases for J; bases not matched to a gene: 6. This CDR3 has 17 amino acids. The full variable domain, in which reference TRBV7-9 and TRBJ2-5 provide the parts outside the CDR3, is DTGVSQNPRHKITKRGQNVTFRCDPISEHNRLYWYRQTLGQGPEFLTYFQNEAQLEKSRLLSDRFSAERPKGSFSTLEIQRTEQGDSAMYLCASSLRLAGGPKETQYFGPGTRLLVL.